The T cell receptor (beta chain) described here comes from a study of long-term antiretroviral therapy in people with HIV. About this clone: Its target is unknown.

At the survey level, the v3.0 immunoSEQ assay was run. The table came from immunoSEQ multiplex PCR; TCRdb's copy has only in-frame clones and leaves some out. In the table there are about 35,000 clones, around 83% of which are singletons. The V end was cut by 3 bases, the J end by 1 base, with 9 bases between. The CDR3 has 14 residues. Germline CDR1 reads MNHEY; CDR2 reads SMNVEV (reference sequence). Whole-study results and caveats: Blood collection from the mid-2000s to the late 2010s possibly occurred under older ART regimens. Diversity measured after ART increased yet remained under transplant donor controls. The study found narrower CDR3 length ranges in HIV repertoires than in controls.

The specimen was unsorted PBMCs, collected 1 year after starting antiretroviral therapy. This sequence originates from a young man with HIV. This chain links TRBV27 with TRBJ1-1; D uncertain. The CDR3 DNA reads TGTGCCAGCAGTTTCTCCCGTTCGAACACTGAAGCTTTCTTT. It yields the protein CASSFSRSNTEAFF.